A selection of T cell receptor beta chains follows, all from one sample in a study of blood T cells in healthy people across ages. TCRdb re-called the 5' RACE reads through MiXCR, storing one row per CDR3 protein. The repertoire holds 870,000 or so distinct CDR3 sequences, more than 25% seen once, with roughly 17% in the top ten. Material: blood. The origin of the receptors is an elderly woman in good health. Each CDR3 is given with its conserved first and last residue. Each record gives: clone size, J gene, V gene, D gene, CDR3 DNA, CDR3 protein. A D gene is named only where the DNA matches it firmly. Expanded clones are given a class, and other clones once, few, many or no size at all.

many TRBJ1-5 TRBV7-2 - TGTGCCAGCAGCCCCGAGGGGGGTCGGAGCAATCAGCCCCAGCATTTT CASSPEGGRSNQPQHF
few TRBJ2-7 TRBV18 - TGTGCCAGCTCACACCTATCGGACGTCGAGCAGTACTTC CASSHLSDVEQYF
many TRBJ1-2 TRBV6-5 TRBD1 TGTGCCAGCAGTTCACCAGGGGGAGCCAACTATGGCTACACCTTC CASSSPGGANYGYTF
few TRBJ2-7 TRBV6-1 - TGTGCCAGCAGTGCCCACCGAGCAACACGGGTGCCCTCCTACGAGCAGTACTTC CASSAHRATRVPSYEQYF
- TRBJ2-2 TRBV15 - TGTGCCACCAGCAGAGCGGGGATTGACACCGGGGAGCTGTTTTTT CATSRAGIDTGELFF
- TRBJ2-1 TRBV5-5 TRBD1 TGTGCCTGCAGCTTGAGGGGGCCTGGCTCCTACAATGAGCAGTTCTTC CACSLRGPGSYNEQFF
few TRBJ2-1 TRBV7-2 - - CASSSPWAGGNPFF
few TRBJ2-1 TRBV6-5 TRBD1 TGTGCCAGCAGTTACCTGGGACAGGGTAGCCATGAGCAGTTCTTC CASSYLGQGSHEQFF
many TRBJ1-2 TRBV15 TRBD1 TGTGCCACCTCCAAGAGTGGACAGGGAGACTATGGCTACACCTTC CATSKSGQGDYGYTF
- TRBJ1-1 TRBV5-6 - TGTGCCAGCAGCCCACCGGAAGGGGTCACTGAAGCTTTCTTT CASSPPEGVTEAFF
many TRBJ2-5 TRBV11-2 - TGTGCCAGCAGCTTAACAGGGACGGGAGAGACCCAGTACTTC CASSLTGTGETQYF
many TRBJ2-7 TRBV7-2 TRBD1 TGTGCCAGCAGCCGACAGGGGATCGAGCAGTACTTC CASSRQGIEQYF
- TRBJ2-3 TRBV27 TRBD2 TGTGCCAGCAGTTTAAGCGGGACGGACACAGATACGCAGTATTTT CASSLSGTDTDTQYF
many TRBJ2-1 TRBV5-1 TRBD2 TGCGCCAGCAGTCAGGCGGGGGGGTACAATGAGCAGTTCTTC CASSQAGGYNEQFF
few TRBJ2-2 TRBV20-1 - TGCAGTGCTAGTCGGGGGGCTTTTAACACCGGGGAGCTGTTTTTT CSASRGAFNTGELFF
many TRBJ2-3 TRBV11-3 - TGTGCCAGCAGCTTTACATCTGGTAGCACAGATACGCAGTATTTT CASSFTSGSTDTQYF
- TRBJ2-7 TRBV12-3/TRBV12-4 TRBD1 TGTGCCAGCAGTTCCCTGGGACAGGCCGTCTACGAGCAGTACTTC CASSSLGQAVYEQYF
many TRBJ2-5 TRBV14 TRBD1 TGTGCCAGCAGCCAAGAGAGGCAGGGGGCAGAGACCCAGTACTTC CASSQERQGAETQYF
- TRBJ2-1 TRBV2 - TGTGCCAGCATTCGGCGGGCTGAAGAGCAGTTCTTC CASIRRAEEQFF
- TRBJ2-2 TRBV20-1 TRBD2 TGCAGTGCTAGGATAAGGGGAGGGGTTTCCACCGGGGAGCTGTTTTTT CSARIRGGVSTGELFF
many TRBJ2-5 TRBV29-1 TRBD1 TGCAGCGGGACCGGGACAGGGGGCGGGGAGACCCAGTACTTC CSGTGTGGGETQYF
few TRBJ2-7 TRBV21-1 - TGTGCCAGCGGTACCGGGACAAAGTACGAGCAGTACTTC CASGTGTKYEQYF
few TRBJ1-1 TRBV4-3 - TGCGCCAGCAGCCAAGAAACACCGGCATACACTGAAGCTTTCTTT CASSQETPAYTEAFF
once TRBJ1-2 TRBV3-1 - TGTGCCAGCAGCCAAGACGATGTCTATGGCTACACCTTC CASSQDDVYGYTF
few TRBJ2-7 TRBV7-2 - TGTGCCAGCAGCTTTTACAGGGACAATGAGCAGTACTTC CASSFYRDNEQYF
few TRBJ1-5 TRBV5-6 TRBD1 TGTGCCAGCAGCTCTCGGGACAGGTTGAATCAGCCCCAGCATTTT CASSSRDRLNQPQHF
- TRBJ1-1 TRBV7-2 TRBD1 TGTGCCAGCAGCTTAAAAGCCGCGACAGGGGAAGCTTTCTTT CASSLKAATGEAFF
- TRBJ1-5 TRBV6-5 TRBD1 TGTGCCAGCAGTCGCACAGGGGGGACCGGCAATCAGCCCCAGCATTTT CASSRTGGTGNQPQHF
few TRBJ1-5 TRBV29-1 TRBD1 TGCAGCGTGTCGGGACAGGGAAGCAATCAGCCCCAGCATTTT CSVSGQGSNQPQHF
- TRBJ2-1 TRBV7-2 - TGTGCCAGCAGCTTGGACGCGCGCTCCTACAATGAGCAGTTCTTC CASSLDARSYNEQFF
- TRBJ2-1 TRBV6-1 - TGTGCCAGCAGTGGGGCGCCCCAGGATGAGCAGTTCTTC CASSGAPQDEQFF
many TRBJ2-7 TRBV11-2 TRBD2 TGTGCCAGCAGCTTGGGACTAGCGCACGAGCAGTACTTC CASSLGLAHEQYF
- TRBJ1-1 TRBV28 - TGTACCAGCTTCTACTCGAGGGGACCGTTAAACACTGAAGCTTTCTTT CTSFYSRGPLNTEAFF
many TRBJ2-5 TRBV5-1 - TGTGCCAGCAGCCTAGGACGGACCCAAGAGACCCAGTACTTC CASSLGRTQETQYF
- TRBJ2-5 TRBV5-1 - TGCGCCAGCAGCTTGGGGACCCCAGCGAAACACGAACAGTACTTC CASSLGTPAKHEQYF
many TRBJ2-5 TRBV13 - TGTGCCAGCAGCACGACTTTAAAAGGGGAGACCCAGTACTTC CASSTTLKGETQYF
few TRBJ2-3 TRBV9 - TGTGCCAGCAGCGGGGGACACTTCACAGATACGCAGTATTTT CASSGGHFTDTQYF
many TRBJ2-1 TRBV5-1 TRBD1 TGCGCCAGCAGCTTGGCCGAGGGACAGGGATCCCGTCGGGGTGAGCAGTTCTTC CASSLAEGQGSRRGEQFF
many TRBJ1-2 TRBV6-1 TRBD1 TGTGCCAGCAGTGCCTCCCCTCAAGCCAGGGGGCATGACTATGGCTACACCTTC CASSASPQARGHDYGYTF
- TRBJ2-3 TRBV20-1 TRBD2 TGCAGTGCTGATAGCGGGAGGGCCACAGATACGCAGTATTTT CSADSGRATDTQYF
many TRBJ1-1 TRBV7-2 TRBD1 TGTGCCACGGGGCAGGGGGCGACTCCCACTGAAGCTTTCTTT CATGQGATPTEAFF